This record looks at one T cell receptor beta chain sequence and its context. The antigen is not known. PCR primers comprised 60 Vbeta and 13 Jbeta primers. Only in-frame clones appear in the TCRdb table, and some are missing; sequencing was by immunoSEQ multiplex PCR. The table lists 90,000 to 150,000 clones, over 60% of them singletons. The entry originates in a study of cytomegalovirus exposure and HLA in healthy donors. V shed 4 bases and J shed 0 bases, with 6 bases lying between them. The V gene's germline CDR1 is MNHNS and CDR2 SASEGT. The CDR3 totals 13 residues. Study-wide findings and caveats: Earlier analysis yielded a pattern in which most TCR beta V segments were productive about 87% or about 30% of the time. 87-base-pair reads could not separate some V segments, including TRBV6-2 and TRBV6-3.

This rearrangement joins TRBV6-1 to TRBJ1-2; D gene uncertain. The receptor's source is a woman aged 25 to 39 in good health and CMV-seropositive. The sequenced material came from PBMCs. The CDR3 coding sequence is TGTGCCAGCAGTGGAGACACTAACTATGGCTACACCTTC. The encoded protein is CASSGDTNYGYTF.